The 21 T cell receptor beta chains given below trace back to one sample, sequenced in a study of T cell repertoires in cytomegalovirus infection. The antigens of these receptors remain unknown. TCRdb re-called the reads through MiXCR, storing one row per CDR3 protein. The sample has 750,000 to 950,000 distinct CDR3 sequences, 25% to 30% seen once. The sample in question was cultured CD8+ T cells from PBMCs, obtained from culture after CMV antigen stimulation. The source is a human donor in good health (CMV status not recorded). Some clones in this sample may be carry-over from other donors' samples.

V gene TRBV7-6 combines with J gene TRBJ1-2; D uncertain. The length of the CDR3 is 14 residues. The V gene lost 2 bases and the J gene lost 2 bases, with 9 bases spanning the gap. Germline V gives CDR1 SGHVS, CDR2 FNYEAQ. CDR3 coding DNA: TGTGCCAGCAGCTTATCGGTCGGAAACTATGGCTACACCTTC. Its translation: CASSLSVGNYGYTF.

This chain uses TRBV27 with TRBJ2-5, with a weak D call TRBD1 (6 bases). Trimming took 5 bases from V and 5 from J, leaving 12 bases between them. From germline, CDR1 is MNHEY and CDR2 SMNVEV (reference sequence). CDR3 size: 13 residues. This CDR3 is CASSMSGVETQYF. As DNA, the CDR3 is TGTGCCAGCAGTATGTCAGGGGTTGAGACCCAGTACTTC.

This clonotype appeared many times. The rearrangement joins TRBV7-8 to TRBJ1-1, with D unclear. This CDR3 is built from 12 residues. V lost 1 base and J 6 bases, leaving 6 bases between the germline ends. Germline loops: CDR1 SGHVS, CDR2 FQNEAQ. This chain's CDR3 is CASSLDSPEAFF. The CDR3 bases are TGTGCCAGCAGCTTAGACAGTCCTGAAGCTTTCTTT.

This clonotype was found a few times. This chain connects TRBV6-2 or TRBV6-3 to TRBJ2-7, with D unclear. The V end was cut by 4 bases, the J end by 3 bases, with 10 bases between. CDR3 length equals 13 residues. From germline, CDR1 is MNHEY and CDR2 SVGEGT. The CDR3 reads CASSSADGYEQYV. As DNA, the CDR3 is TGTGCCAGCAGTTCGGCCGACGGCTACGAGCAGTACGTC.

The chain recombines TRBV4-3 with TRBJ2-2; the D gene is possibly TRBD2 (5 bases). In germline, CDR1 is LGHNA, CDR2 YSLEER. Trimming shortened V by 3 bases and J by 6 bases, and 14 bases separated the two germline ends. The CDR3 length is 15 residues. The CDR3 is CASSHHGRVPGELFF. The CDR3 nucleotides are TGCGCCAGCAGCCACCATGGGCGGGTCCCCGGGGAGCTGTTTTTT.

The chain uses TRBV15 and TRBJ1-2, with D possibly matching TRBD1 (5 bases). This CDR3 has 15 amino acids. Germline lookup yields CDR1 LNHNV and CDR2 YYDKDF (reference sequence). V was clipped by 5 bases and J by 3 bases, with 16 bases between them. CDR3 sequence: CATSSWMGEDYGYTF. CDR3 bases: TGTGCCACCAGCTCATGGATGGGGGAAGACTATGGCTACACCTTC.

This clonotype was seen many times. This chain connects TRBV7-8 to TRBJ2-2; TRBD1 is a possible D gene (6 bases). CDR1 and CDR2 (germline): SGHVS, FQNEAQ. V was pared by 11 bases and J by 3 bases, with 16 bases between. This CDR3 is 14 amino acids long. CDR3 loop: CALLGASDTGELFF. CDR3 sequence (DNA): TGTGCCCTGCTGGGGGCCTCGGACACCGGGGAGCTGTTTTTT.

CDR3 sequence: CAISEWGQTYGYTF. DNA of the CDR3: TGTGCCATCAGTGAGTGGGGACAGACCTATGGCTACACCTTC. The rearrangement links TRBV10-3 to TRBJ1-2; TRBD1 matches at 7 bases. J was trimmed by 4 bases and V by 1 base; bases with no gene match: 3. CDR1 ENHRY and CDR2 SYGVKD come from the germline V gene. The CDR3 covers 14 residues.

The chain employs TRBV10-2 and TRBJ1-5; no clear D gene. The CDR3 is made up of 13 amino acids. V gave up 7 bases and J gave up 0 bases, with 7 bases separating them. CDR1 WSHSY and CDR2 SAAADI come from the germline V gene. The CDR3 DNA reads TGCGCCAGCACAGGTTATAGCAATCAGCCCCAGCATTTT. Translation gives CASTGYSNQPQHF.

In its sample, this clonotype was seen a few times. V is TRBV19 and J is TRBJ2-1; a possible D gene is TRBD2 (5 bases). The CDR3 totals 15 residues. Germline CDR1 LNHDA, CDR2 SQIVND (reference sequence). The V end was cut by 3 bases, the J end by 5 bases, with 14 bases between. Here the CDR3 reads CASSMRADLNNEQFF. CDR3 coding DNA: TGTGCCAGTAGTATGAGGGCAGACCTTAACAATGAGCAGTTCTTC.

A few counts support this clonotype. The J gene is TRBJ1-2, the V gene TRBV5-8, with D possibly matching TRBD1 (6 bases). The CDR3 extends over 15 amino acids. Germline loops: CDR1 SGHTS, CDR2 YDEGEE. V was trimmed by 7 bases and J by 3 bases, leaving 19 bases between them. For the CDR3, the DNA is TGTGCCAGCCGACTTAACAGGGATCCCTACTATGGCTACACCTTC. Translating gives CASRLNRDPYYGYTF. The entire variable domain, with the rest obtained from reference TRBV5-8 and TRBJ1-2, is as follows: EAGVTQSPTHLIKTRGQQATLRCSPISGHTSVYWYQQALGLGLQFLLWYDEGEERNRGNFPPRFSGRQFPNYSSELNVNALELEDSALYLCASRLNRDPYYGYTFGSGTRLTVV.

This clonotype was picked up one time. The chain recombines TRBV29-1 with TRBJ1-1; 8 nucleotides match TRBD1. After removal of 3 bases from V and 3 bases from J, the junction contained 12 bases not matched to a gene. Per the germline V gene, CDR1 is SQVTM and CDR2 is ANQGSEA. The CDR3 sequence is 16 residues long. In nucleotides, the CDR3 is TGCAGCGTTGATGGTGCTGTCAGGGGGCTGGACACTGAAGCTTTCTTT. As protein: CSVDGAVRGLDTEAFF.

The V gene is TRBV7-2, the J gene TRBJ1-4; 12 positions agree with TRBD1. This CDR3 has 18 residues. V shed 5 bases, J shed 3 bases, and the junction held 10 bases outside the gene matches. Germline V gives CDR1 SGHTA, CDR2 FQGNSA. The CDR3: CASSPGDRGQGANEKLFF. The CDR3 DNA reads TGTGCCAGCAGCCCCGGGGACAGGGGGCAGGGGGCTAATGAAAAACTGTTTTTT.

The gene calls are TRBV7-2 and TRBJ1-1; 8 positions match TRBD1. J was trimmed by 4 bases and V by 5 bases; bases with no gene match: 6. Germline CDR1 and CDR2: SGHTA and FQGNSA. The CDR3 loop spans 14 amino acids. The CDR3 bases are TGTGCCAGCAGCCCACTGGACAGGGCCACTGAAGCTTTCTTT. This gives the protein CASSPLDRATEAFF. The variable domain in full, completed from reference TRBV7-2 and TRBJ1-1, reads GAGVSQSPSNKVTEKGKDVELRCDPISGHTALYWYRQSLGQGLEFLIYFQGNSAPDKSGLPSDRFSAERTGGSVSTLTIQRTQQEDSAVYLCASSPLDRATEAFFGQGTRLTVV.

The CDR3 nucleotides read TGTGCCAGCAGTGACAGGGCAGTGAGCACAGATACGCAGTATTTT. Its translation is CASSDRAVSTDTQYF. The V gene is TRBV6-4, the J gene TRBJ2-3; D unclear. This CDR3 is 15 amino acids long. CDR1 is MRHNA, CDR2 SNTAGT, per germline. Trimming pared 2 bases from V and 0 bases from J, leaving 9 bases between.

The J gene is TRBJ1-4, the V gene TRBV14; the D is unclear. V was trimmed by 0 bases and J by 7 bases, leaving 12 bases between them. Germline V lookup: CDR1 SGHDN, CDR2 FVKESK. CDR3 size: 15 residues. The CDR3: CASSQDSGEGEKLFF. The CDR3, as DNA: TGTGCCAGCAGCCAAGATTCCGGGGAGGGTGAAAAACTGTTTTTT.

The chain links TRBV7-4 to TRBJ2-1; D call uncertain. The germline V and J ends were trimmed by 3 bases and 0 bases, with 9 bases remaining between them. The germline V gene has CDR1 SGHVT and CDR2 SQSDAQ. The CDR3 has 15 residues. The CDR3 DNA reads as TGTGCCAGCAGCTTGCCGGAGAGCTCCTACAATGAGCAGTTCTTC. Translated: CASSLPESSYNEQFF. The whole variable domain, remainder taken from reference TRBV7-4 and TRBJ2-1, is GAGVSQSPRYKVAKRGRDVALRCDSISGHVTLYWYRQTLGQGSEVLTYSQSDAQRDKSGRPSGRFSAERPERSVSTLKIQRTEQGDSAVYLCASSLPESSYNEQFFGPGTRLTVL.

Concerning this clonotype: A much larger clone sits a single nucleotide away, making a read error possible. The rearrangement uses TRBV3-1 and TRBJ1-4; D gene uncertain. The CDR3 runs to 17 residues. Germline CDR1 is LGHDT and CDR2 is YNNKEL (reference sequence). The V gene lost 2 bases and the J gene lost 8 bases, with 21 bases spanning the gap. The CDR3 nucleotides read TGTGCCAGCAGCCAACCACCACTCAGGACTTCAGTGGAAAAACTGTTTTTT. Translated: CASSQPPLRTSVEKLFF. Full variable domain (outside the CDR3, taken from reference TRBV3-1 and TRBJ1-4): DTAVSQTPKYLVTQMGNDKSIKCEQNLGHDTMYWYKQDSKKFLKIMFSYNNKELIINETVPNRFSPKSPDKAHLNLHINSLELGDSAVYFCASSQPPLRTSVEKLFFGSGTQLSVL.

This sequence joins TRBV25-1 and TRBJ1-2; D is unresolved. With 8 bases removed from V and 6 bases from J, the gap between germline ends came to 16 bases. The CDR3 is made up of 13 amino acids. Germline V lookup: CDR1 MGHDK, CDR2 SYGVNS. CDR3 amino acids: CASAPLGGNGYTF. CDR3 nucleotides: TGTGCCAGCGCACCCTTGGGAGGGAATGGCTACACCTTC.

CDR3 DNA: TGCAGTGCTGCCCATCGACGGAACCCCTACGAGCAGTACTTC. Encoded protein: CSAAHRRNPYEQYF. This chain connects TRBV20-1 to TRBJ2-7; D not certain. Germline V gene data show CDR1 as DFQATT and CDR2 as SNEGSKA (reference sequence). The CDR3 covers 14 residues. V gave up 5 bases and J gave up 2 bases, with 16 bases separating them.

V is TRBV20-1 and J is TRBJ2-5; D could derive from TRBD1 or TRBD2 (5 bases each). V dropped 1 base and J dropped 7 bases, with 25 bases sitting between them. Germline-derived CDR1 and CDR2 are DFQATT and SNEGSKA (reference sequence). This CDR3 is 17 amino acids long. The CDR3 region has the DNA TGCAGTGCTAGAGTCAAGGGGACCGCCGCAGATCGGGGGACCCAGTACTTC. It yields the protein CSARVKGTAADRGTQYF.